The clone carrying this T cell receptor (beta chain) was seen only a few times. Its specificity is not known. Trimming removed 6 bases from V and 4 bases from J, with 7 bases in between. Germline CDR1 is MNHEY and CDR2 is SVGAGI. This CDR3 is 12 amino acids long. Peripheral blood samples of around 9.3 milliliters were drawn from each donor. The data belong to a study of blood T cells in healthy people across ages. It was with a sample-barcoded 5' primer and a J-beta primer mix that a second PCR of about 7 to 12 cycles was run. TCRdb passed the 5' RACE reads through MiXCR, listing each CDR3 protein once. The sample consists of 850,000 to 1,100,000 distinct CDR3 sequences, 35% to 40% of them appearing once. Regarding the study as a whole: Bulk PBMC profiling left naive and antigen-experienced comparisons inconclusive. Both naive CD4+ cell counts and diversity were greater in long-lived donors than in aged donors. Per million T cells, the diversity of TCR beta decreased roughly linearly as age advanced.

The sequence derives from a man between 18 and 35 years old in good health. The V and J genes are TRBV6-5 and TRBJ1-5; D gene ambiguous. The sequenced material came from blood. The CDR3 loop reads CASRGLNQPQHF. The DNA for the CDR3 is TGTGCCAGCAGAGGTCTAAATCAGCCCCAGCATTTT.